A few counts support the clone carrying this TCR beta chain. Its antigen is unknown. The data are from a study of T-cell reconstitution after alpha-beta-depleted transplantation in children. Study-level points and caveats: Where some patients showed high TCRbeta diversity at day 60, it came from recipient T cells and thymic progenitors that had survived. Reportedly, only several hundred clones from non-depleted graft cells drove alpha-beta T-cell counts at about two months. T-cell counts and diversity at one year post-transplant came mainly from newly produced T cells.

With 2 bases clipped from V and 5 bases from J, the junction kept 13 bases outside the gene matches. CDR1 is GTSNPN, CDR2 SVGIG, per germline (reference sequence). The CDR3 consists of 16 residues. Unique molecular identifiers were used in preparing the TCRbeta library. TCRdb used MiXCR to reprocess the PCR reads, holding one entry per CDR3 protein. Among almost 500,000 distinct CDR3 sequences listed, under 12% were seen once. The sequence was obtained from a child aged 2 to 10 with inherited bone marrow failure, due to receive a stem cell transplant. This material consisted of PBMCs, taken before TCRalphabeta/CD19-depleted stem cell transplant. The chain links TRBV30 to TRBJ2-7, with TRBD2 identical over 9 bases. This chain's CDR3 is CAWSFWLIAGAHEQYF. CDR3 bases: TGTGCCTGGAGTTTTTGGCTAATAGCGGGAGCCCACGAGCAGTACTTC.